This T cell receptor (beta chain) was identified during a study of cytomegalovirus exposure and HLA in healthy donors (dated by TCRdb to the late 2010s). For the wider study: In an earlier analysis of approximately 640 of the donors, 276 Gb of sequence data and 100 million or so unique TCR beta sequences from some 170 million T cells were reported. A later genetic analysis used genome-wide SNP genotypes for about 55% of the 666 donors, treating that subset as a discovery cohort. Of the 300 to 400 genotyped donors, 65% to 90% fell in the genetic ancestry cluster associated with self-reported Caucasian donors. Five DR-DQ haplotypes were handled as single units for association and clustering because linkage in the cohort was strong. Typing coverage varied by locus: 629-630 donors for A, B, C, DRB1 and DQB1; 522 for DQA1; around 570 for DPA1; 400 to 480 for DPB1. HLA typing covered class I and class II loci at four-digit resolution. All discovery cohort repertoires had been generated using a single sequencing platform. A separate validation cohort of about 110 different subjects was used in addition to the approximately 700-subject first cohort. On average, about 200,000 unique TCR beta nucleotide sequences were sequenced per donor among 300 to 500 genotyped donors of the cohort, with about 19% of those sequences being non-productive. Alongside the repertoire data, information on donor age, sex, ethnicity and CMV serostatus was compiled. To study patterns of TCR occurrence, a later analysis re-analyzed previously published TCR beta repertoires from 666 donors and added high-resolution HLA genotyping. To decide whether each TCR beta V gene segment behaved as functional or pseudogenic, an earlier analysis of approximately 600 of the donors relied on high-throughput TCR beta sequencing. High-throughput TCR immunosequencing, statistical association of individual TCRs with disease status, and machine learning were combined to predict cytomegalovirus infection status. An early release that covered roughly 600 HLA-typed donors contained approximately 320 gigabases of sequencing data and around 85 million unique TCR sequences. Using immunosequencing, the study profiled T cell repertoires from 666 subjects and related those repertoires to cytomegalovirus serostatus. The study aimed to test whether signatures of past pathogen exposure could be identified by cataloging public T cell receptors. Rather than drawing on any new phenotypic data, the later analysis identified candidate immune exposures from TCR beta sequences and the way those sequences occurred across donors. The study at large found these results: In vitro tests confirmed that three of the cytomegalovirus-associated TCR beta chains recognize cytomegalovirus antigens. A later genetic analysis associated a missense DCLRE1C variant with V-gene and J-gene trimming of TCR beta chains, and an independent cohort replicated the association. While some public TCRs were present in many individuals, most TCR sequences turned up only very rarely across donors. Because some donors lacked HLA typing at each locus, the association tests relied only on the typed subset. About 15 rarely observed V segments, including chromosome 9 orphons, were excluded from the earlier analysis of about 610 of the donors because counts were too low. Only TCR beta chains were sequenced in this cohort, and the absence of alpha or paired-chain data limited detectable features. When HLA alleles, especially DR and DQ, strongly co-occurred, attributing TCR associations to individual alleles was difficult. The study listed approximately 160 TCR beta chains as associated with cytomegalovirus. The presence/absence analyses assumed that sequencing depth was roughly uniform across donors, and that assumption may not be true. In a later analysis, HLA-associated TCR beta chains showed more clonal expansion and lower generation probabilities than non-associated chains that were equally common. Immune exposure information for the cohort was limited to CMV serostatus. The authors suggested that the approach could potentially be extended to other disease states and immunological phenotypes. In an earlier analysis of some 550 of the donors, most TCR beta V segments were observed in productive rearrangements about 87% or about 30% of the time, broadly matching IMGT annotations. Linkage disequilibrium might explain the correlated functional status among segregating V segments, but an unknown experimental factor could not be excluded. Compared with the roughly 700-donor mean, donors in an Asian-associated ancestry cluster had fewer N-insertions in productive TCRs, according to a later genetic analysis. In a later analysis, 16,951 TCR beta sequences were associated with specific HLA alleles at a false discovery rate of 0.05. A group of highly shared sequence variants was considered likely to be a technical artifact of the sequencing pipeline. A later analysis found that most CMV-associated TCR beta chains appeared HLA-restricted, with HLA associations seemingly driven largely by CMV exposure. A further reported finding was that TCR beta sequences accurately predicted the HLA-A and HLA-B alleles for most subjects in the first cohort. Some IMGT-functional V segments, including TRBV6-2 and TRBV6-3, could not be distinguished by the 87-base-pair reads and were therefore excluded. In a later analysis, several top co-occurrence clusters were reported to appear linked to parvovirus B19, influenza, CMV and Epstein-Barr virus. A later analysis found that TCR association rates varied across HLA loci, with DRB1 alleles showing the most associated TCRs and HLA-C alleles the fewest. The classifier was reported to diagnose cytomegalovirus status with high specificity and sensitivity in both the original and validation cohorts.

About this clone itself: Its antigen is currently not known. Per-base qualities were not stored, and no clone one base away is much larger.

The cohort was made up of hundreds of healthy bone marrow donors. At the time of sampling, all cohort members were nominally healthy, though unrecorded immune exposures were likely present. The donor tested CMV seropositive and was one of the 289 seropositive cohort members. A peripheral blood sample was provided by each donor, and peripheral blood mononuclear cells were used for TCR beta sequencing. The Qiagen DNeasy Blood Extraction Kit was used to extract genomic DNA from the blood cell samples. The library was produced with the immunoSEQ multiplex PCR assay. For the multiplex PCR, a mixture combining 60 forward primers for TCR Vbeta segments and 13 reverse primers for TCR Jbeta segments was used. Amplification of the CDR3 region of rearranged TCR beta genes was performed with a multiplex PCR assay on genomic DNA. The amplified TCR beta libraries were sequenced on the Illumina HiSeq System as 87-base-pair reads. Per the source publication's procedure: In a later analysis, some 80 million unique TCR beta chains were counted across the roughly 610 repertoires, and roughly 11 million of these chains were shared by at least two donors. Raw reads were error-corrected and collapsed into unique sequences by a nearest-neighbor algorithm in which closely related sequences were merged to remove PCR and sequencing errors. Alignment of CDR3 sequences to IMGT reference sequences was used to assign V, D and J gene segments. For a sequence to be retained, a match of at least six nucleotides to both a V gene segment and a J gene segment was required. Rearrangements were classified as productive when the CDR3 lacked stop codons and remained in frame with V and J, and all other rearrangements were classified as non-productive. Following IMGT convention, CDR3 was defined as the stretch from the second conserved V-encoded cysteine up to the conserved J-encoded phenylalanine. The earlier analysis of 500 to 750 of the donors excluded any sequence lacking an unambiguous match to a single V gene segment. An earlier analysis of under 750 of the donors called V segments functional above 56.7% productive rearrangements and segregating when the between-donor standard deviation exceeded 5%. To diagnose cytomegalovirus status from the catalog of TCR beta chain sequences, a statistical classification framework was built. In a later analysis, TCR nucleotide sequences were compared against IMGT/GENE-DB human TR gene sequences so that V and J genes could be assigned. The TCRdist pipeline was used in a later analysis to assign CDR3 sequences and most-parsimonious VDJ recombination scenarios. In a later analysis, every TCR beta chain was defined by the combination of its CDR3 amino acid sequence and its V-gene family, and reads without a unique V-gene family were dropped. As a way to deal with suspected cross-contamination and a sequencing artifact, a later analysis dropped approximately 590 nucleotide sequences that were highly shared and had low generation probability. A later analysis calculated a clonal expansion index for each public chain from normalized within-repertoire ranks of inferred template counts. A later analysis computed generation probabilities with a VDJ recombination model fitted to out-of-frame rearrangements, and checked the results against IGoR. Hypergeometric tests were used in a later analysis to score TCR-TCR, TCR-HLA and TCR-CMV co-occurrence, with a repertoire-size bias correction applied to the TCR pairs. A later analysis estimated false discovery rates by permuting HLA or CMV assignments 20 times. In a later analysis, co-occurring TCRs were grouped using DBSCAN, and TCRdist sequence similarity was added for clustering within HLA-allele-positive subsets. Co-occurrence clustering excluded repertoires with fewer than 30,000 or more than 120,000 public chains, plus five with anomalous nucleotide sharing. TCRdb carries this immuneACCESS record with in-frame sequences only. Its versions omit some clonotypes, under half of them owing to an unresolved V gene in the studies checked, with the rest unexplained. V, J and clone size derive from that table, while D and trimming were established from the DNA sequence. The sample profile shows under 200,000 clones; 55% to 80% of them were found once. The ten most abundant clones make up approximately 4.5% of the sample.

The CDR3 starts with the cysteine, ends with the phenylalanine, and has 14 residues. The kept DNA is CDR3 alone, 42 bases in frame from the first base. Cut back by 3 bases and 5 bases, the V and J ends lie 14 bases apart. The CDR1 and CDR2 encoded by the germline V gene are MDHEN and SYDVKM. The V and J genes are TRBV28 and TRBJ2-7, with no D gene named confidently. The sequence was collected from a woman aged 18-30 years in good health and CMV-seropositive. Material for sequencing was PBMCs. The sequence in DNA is TGTGCCAGCAGTTTCGCTGGAGCTTGGAACGAGCAGTACTTC. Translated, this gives CASSFAGAWNEQYF.